The T cell receptor (beta chain) under discussion was sequenced for a study of T-cell reconstitution after alpha-beta-depleted transplantation in children (dated by TCRdb to the mid-2010s). The study in broad terms: T-cell immune reconstitution after TCRalphabeta/CD19-depleted allogeneic hematopoietic cell transplantation in children was quantitatively tracked in the study by means of TCR repertoire profiling. Overall study outcomes, separate from this receptor: The apparently early alphabetaT-cell count recovery about two months after transplant was reportedly dependent on only several hundred rapidly expanded clones derived from non-depleted graft cells. Over the following months the frequencies of hyperexpanded clones went down, and after one year T-cell counts and TCRbeta diversity were mostly credited to newly produced T cells. In some patients, high TCRbeta diversity at day 60 was attributed to recipient T cells and intrathymic progenitors that had survived conditioning.

This clonotype has ten or more counts. Its target antigen remains unknown. Base qualities are not recorded, but no much larger clone differs from it by a single base. According to the germline V gene, CDR1 reads SQVTM and CDR2 reads ANQGSEA. The CDR3 runs 12 residues from the cysteine to the phenylalanine. Just CDR3 DNA is preserved here, 36 bases in frame from base 1. The germline ends are 13 bases apart after V is trimmed by 6 bases and J by 7 bases. The label giving this sample's treatment or condition can be read as: allogeneic hematopoietic cell transplantation with graft depleted of TCRalphabeta T cells and CD19 B cells. The transplant recipients were children given TCRalphabeta/CD19-depleted allogeneic hematopoietic cell grafts. Library creation used PCR. This sample was sequenced with an Illumina HiSeq 2500. TCR libraries were prepared with molecular barcoding, using unique molecular identifiers to normalize TCRbeta repertoire quantification. TCRdb cleaned the public reads at Q25 with fastp, built clones with MiXCR and kept in-frame beta chains. Rows with a matching CDR3 protein are joined into one entry that keeps the most common DNA and genes. Present in this sample are some 350,000 distinct CDR3 sequences, under 20% of which were seen just once. About 41% of the sample comes from the top ten.

Rearrangement joined TRBV29-1 to TRBJ2-1, and possibly TRBD1, on 5 matching bases. This sample comprised PBMCs, mostly from graft donor cells, obtained 360 days after TCRalphabeta/CD19-depleted stem cell transplant. The receptor's source is a male patient aged 2 to 10 who had a stem cell transplant for acute lymphoblastic leukemia, so the T cells may come from the graft donor. CDR3 sequence: CSVDKSVNEQFF. Read as DNA, the sequence is TGCAGCGTGGACAAGTCAGTGAATGAGCAGTTCTTC.